One sample yielded the 27 T cell receptor beta chains listed below, sequenced in a study of CD8 T cells in ankylosing spondylitis. General study results and limits: Several highly homologous variants formed a TCR beta motif that appeared characteristic of ankylosing spondylitis blood.

The antigens these receptors bind are not known. In TCRdb, the 5' RACE reads were re-called with MiXCR into one record per CDR3 protein. The sample lists 250,000 to 350,000 distinct CDR3 sequences; 7.5% to 9% were seen once. The sequencing sample was made of blood, either unsorted or a sorted T cell fraction (not recorded which). The receptors were gathered from a male donor with ankylosing spondylitis.

This clonotype was counted a few times. The chain uses TRBV5-4 and TRBJ2-3, with 8 bases matching TRBD2. V lost 1 base and J lost 2; bases outside the gene matches: 6. Germline CDR1 and CDR2: SGHNT and YYREEE (reference sequence). The CDR3 has 16 residues. Here the CDR3 DNA reads TGTGCCAGCAGCTTGACACTAGCGGACCACACAGATACGCAGTATTTT. Its translation: CASSLTLADHTDTQYF.

This clonotype was counted only a few times. The chain has TRBV5-1 and TRBJ2-7; 9 bases match TRBD1. Trimming took 4 bases from V and 1 from J; bases not matched to a gene: 6. The CDR3 sequence is 15 residues long. Per germline, CDR1 SGHRS and CDR2 YFSETQ. This chain's CDR3 is CASSAGTGISYEQYF. CDR3 in DNA: TGCGCCAGCAGCGCTGGGACAGGGATTTCCTACGAGCAGTACTTC.

This chain connects TRBV5-5 to TRBJ1-5, with D unclear. The germline V and J ends were trimmed by 2 bases and 5 bases, with 8 bases remaining between them. CDR1 and CDR2 (germline): SGHKS, YYEKEE (reference sequence). This CDR3 spans 13 amino acids. DNA for the CDR3: TGTGCCAGCAGCTTTCAGGCCGATCAGCCCCAGCATTTT. Its translation: CASSFQADQPQHF.

V usage is TRBV9 and J usage is TRBJ2-1; D is perhaps TRBD2 (6 bases). The ends were cut back, 4 bases at V and 10 bases at J, with 18 bases in the middle. CDR3 length: 14 residues. Germline V lookup: CDR1 SGDLS, CDR2 YYNGEE. CDR3 in DNA: TGTGCCAGCAGCTTATCCGGGGCCCGGGGGGAGCAGTTCTTC. Translating it yields CASSLSGARGEQFF.

This clonotype was seen a handful of times. The genes are TRBV9 and TRBJ2-2; 8 nucleotides agree with TRBD2. CDR3 size: 16 residues. Looked up from germline, CDR1 is SGDLS and CDR2 is YYNGEE. Unmatched junction bases numbered 10, after V lost 4 bases and J lost 5 bases. In DNA form, the CDR3 reads TGTGCCAGCAGCAAGACTAGACTAGCGCGAACCGGGGAGCTGTTTTTT. Its translation is CASSKTRLARTGELFF.

Many counts were recorded for this clonotype. This rearrangement joins TRBV12-3 or TRBV12-4 to TRBJ2-1; D is possibly TRBD2 (6 bases). The CDR3 is 13 amino acids. Trimming pared 6 bases from V and 5 bases from J, leaving 11 bases between. In nucleotides, the CDR3 is TGTGCCAGCAGCCTAGGGACTGACAATGAGCAGTTCTTC. Amino acids: CASSLGTDNEQFF.

This clonotype came up a few times. This chain connects TRBV7-8 to TRBJ2-1; no firm D call. Germline CDR1 reads SGHVS; CDR2 reads FQNEAQ. This CDR3 contains 12 residues. V dropped 7 bases and J dropped 9 bases, with 13 bases sitting between them. CDR3 sequence (DNA): TGTGCCAGCACTTCGATGAACCTTGAGCAGTTCTTC. It is translated as CASTSMNLEQFF.

This clonotype was recorded at least ten times. V usage is TRBV20-1 and J usage is TRBJ2-1, with TRBD2 identical over 7 bases. V shed 6 bases, J shed 0 bases, and the junction held 5 bases outside the gene matches. The germline CDR1 and CDR2 sequences are DFQATT and SNEGSKA (reference sequence). This CDR3 comprises 14 residues. This CDR3 is CSARGSYSYNEQFF. CDR3 in DNA: TGCAGTGCCCGCGGGAGCTACTCCTACAATGAGCAGTTCTTC.

The chain links TRBV4-3 to TRBJ2-2; the D gene could be TRBD1 or TRBD2 (5 bases each). CDR3 length equals 14 residues. The germline gives CDR1 LGHNA, CDR2 YSLEER. Trimming stripped 1 base from V and 4 bases from J, with 7 bases between. CDR3: CASSQGGSTGELFF. CDR3 nucleotides: TGCGCCAGCAGCCAAGGGGGGAGCACCGGGGAGCTGTTTTTT.

This clonotype was counted at least ten times. V and J are TRBV2 and TRBJ2-1, with 8 bases aligning to TRBD2. The CDR3 is made up of 15 amino acids. From germline, CDR1 is SNHLY and CDR2 FYNNEI. Trimming cost V 7 bases and J 10 bases; bases outside gene matches: 15. The CDR3 loop reads CASMWLAGFPDEQFF. The DNA for the CDR3 is TGTGCCAGCATGTGGCTAGCGGGTTTCCCGGACGAGCAGTTCTTC.

V gene TRBV6-2 or TRBV6-3 combines with J gene TRBJ2-7, with 8 bases fitting TRBD2. The CDR3 consists of 15 residues. Germline V CDR1 and CDR2: MNHEY, SVGEGT. V dropped 2 bases and J dropped 1; count of bases not matched to a gene: 4. The CDR3 is CASSYVAGPSYEQYF. The CDR3 DNA sequence: TGTGCCAGCAGTTACGTAGCGGGACCATCCTACGAGCAGTACTTC.

This clonotype appeared a few times. V is TRBV5-1 and J is TRBJ1-5; D gene unclear. V lost 0 bases to trimming and J lost 6 bases, with 13 bases between them. Germline CDR1 and CDR2: SGHRS and YFSETQ. This CDR3 region has 15 residues. CDR3 DNA sequence: TGCGCCAGCAGCTTGGGAGGGTTTGGCCTTCAGCCCCAGCATTTT. It is translated as CASSLGGFGLQPQHF.

J is TRBJ1-1 and V is TRBV3-1; TRBD1 might be the D (5 bases). The V gene lost 3 bases and the J gene lost 4 bases, with 9 bases spanning the gap. This CDR3 contains 13 residues. Germline values: CDR1 LGHDT, CDR2 YNNKEL (reference sequence). The CDR3 nucleotides are TGTGCCAGCAGCCACAGGGCTCCCACTGAAGCTTTCTTT. The encoded protein is CASSHRAPTEAFF.

The chain is built from TRBV28 and TRBJ2-1; possible D gene TRBD1, 5 bases. CDR3 length equals 19 residues. Looked up from germline, CDR1 is MDHEN and CDR2 is SYDVKM. V lost 5 bases to trimming and J lost 5 bases, with 28 bases between them. The DNA of the CDR3 is TGTGCCAGCAGTACCCAGGGTTTGTTGCTGGTCGGCCCTCACAATGAGCAGTTCTTC. It encodes CASSTQGLLLVGPHNEQFF.

This clonotype was detected a few times. V and J are TRBV29-1 and TRBJ1-5; a weak D match, TRBD1 (5 bases). Trimming took 2 bases from V and 6 from J, leaving 11 bases between them. The CDR3 has 13 amino acids. Germline V gene sequence: CDR1 SQVTM, CDR2 ANQGSEA. CDR3 bases: TGCAGCGTTGAATTCCAGGGAGGTCAGCCCCAGCATTTT. This codes for CSVEFQGGQPQHF. Together with reference TRBV29-1 and TRBJ1-5, the CDR3 gives the full variable domain: SAVISQKPSRDICQRGTSLTIQCQVDSQVTMMFWYRQQPGQSLTLIATANQGSEATYESGFVIDKFPISRPNLTFSTLTVSNMSPEDSSIYLCSVEFQGGQPQHFGDGTRLSIL.

This clonotype has at least ten counts. V gene TRBV12-3 or TRBV12-4 combines with J gene TRBJ1-1; D perhaps matches TRBD1 (5 bases). The CDR3 extends over 15 amino acids. Trimming removed 3 bases from V and 1 base from J, with 12 bases in between. CDR3 sequence reads: CASSLAGTGNTEAFF. The CDR3 nucleotides are TGTGCCAGCAGTTTGGCCGGGACGGGGAACACTGAAGCTTTCTTT.

The gene calls are TRBV27 and TRBJ2-3; TRBD2 matches at 10 bases. The CDR3 has 17 amino acids. V was pared by 1 base and J by 5 bases, with 9 bases of the junction left unmatched. Per the germline V gene, CDR1 is MNHEY and CDR2 is SMNVEV (reference sequence). Here the CDR3 DNA reads TGTGCCAGCAGTTTATGGGGGCTAGCGGGAGATGAAGATACGCAGTATTTT. Protein sequence: CASSLWGLAGDEDTQYF.

This chain links TRBV27 with TRBJ2-7; 7 bases are shared with TRBD2. Germline lookup yields CDR1 MNHEY and CDR2 SMNVEV (reference sequence). The CDR3 spans 15 residues. The V segment lost 5 bases and the J segment 2 bases; nucleotides outside the gene matches: 9. This chain's CDR3 is CASSPGGGVPYEQYF. For the CDR3, the DNA is TGTGCCAGCAGTCCGGGGGGTGGGGTGCCCTACGAGCAGTACTTC.

The chain uses TRBV5-1 and TRBJ1-3; D remains ambiguous. The CDR3 has 16 residues. The germline V gene encodes CDR1 SGHRS and CDR2 YFSETQ. Trimming left V 0 bases short and J 0 bases short, with 10 bases between. The DNA for the CDR3 is TGCGCCAGCAGCTTGGGAACTCCCCGCTCTGGAAACACCATATATTTT. Its translation: CASSLGTPRSGNTIYF.

The J gene is TRBJ2-1, the V gene TRBV3-1, with 11 positions matching TRBD2. With V trimmed by 1 base and J by 7 bases, 6 bases remained unmatched. The germline V gene encodes CDR1 LGHDT and CDR2 YNNKEL (reference sequence). The CDR3 runs 16 residues. This CDR3 is CASSQVLAGGSNEQFF. CDR3 bases: TGTGCCAGCAGCCAAGTTCTAGCGGGAGGCAGTAATGAGCAGTTCTTC.

This clonotype turned up a few times. CDR3 sequence: CASSLSFGQRYNEQFF. The CDR3 DNA reads as TGCGCCAGCAGCCTGAGCTTCGGACAGAGATACAATGAGCAGTTCTTC. J is TRBJ2-1 and V is TRBV5-1, with D perhaps TRBD1 (6 bases). Germline lookup yields CDR1 SGHRS and CDR2 YFSETQ. V dropped 4 bases and J dropped 4 bases, with 18 bases sitting between them. The CDR3 contains 16 residues.

There are many counts of this clonotype. The gene calls are TRBV12-5 and TRBJ2-7, with a tentative D call TRBD2 (5 bases). The CDR3 runs to 13 residues. V was clipped by 7 bases and J by 3 bases, with 13 bases between them. Germline V gives CDR1 LGHNT, CDR2 FRNRAP. The DNA of the CDR3 is TGTGCTAGTGCCACAGCGGTGATCTACGAGCAGTACTTC. This codes for CASATAVIYEQYF.

The V call is TRBV27, the J call TRBJ2-3, with D unresolved. Germline assignment: CDR1 MNHEY and CDR2 SMNVEV (reference sequence). V was clipped by 0 bases and J by 4 bases, with 8 bases between them. The CDR3 is 14 amino acids. The chain's CDR3 is CASSLSLWADTQYF. CDR3 DNA: TGTGCCAGCAGTTTATCCCTGTGGGCAGATACGCAGTATTTT.

This clonotype has a handful of counts. CDR3: CASSRPGDRGDSQYF. The CDR3 coding sequence is TGTGCCAGTAGTCGCCCCGGGGACAGAGGGGACTCCCAGTACTTC. The V call is TRBV19, the J call TRBJ2-4, with D possibly TRBD1 on 7 matching bases. The CDR3 covers 15 residues. Germline V CDR1 and CDR2: LNHDA, SQIVND (reference sequence). V gave up 5 bases and J gave up 13 bases, with 24 bases separating them.

The chain joins TRBV7-9 to TRBJ1-2; D is possibly TRBD1 (5 bases). The V gene lost 5 bases and the J gene lost 8 bases, with 9 bases spanning the gap. The V gene's germline CDR1 is SEHNR and CDR2 FQNEAQ (reference sequence). This CDR3 contains 11 residues. Here the CDR3 reads CASSAGTGYTF. In DNA form, the CDR3 reads TGTGCCAGCAGCGCGGGGACCGGCTACACCTTC.

V gene TRBV4-3 combines with J gene TRBJ2-1; unclear D gene. The CDR3 is made up of 14 amino acids. The germline V gene encodes CDR1 LGHNA and CDR2 YSLEER. The germline V and J ends were trimmed by 0 bases and 7 bases, with 10 bases remaining between them. The CDR3 DNA sequence: TGCGCCAGCAGCCAAGATCTTGCGGCGAATGAGCAGTTCTTC. Protein sequence: CASSQDLAANEQFF.

In its sample, this clonotype was seen many times. The chain combines TRBV18 with TRBJ2-2; D possibly corresponds to TRBD1 (6 bases). CDR1 is KGHSH and CDR2 is LQKENI in the germline V gene. The CDR3 extends over 16 amino acids. The V end was cut by 3 bases, the J end by 5 bases, with 16 bases between. The CDR3 nucleotides read TGTGCCAGCTCACCTAATCCAGGGGCCCAGACCGGGGAGCTGTTTTTT. Protein product: CASSPNPGAQTGELFF.